The 17 T cell receptor beta chains below come from one sample, sequenced in a study of Graves' ophthalmopathy and Graves' hyperthyroidism. RNA transcripts provided the template for amplifying TCR beta CDR3 regions. First-round RT-PCR with HTBI primers preceded a second-round multiplex PCR. One entry per CDR3 protein results from TCRdb running MiXCR on the multiplex PCR reads. The sample carries 450,000 or so distinct CDR3 sequences, under 15% recorded once. Sequencing was done on a sample of blood. These receptors came from a woman in her 30s with Graves' ophthalmopathy.

This clonotype was observed at least ten times. This chain links TRBV6-1 with TRBJ1-3, with D hard to call. The ends were cut back, 6 bases at V and 3 bases at J, with 9 bases in the middle. Looked up from germline, CDR1 is MNHNS and CDR2 is SASEGT. This CDR3 comprises 13 residues. DNA for the CDR3: TGTGCCAGCAGGTCCGTCAATGGAAACACCATATATTTT. It translates to CASRSVNGNTIYF.

This clonotype was observed a single time. This may be a read error, as it is one base from a much larger clone. The conserved phenylalanine or tryptophan normally closing the CDR3 is absent here, so this likely arose from a read error. The V and J genes are TRBV6-5 and TRBJ2-2, with 10 bases fitting TRBD1. Germline lookup yields CDR1 MNHEY and CDR2 SVGAGI. The CDR3 totals 15 residues. J was trimmed by 5 bases and V by 4 bases; bases with no gene match: 4. The CDR3 protein is CASSSGQGNTGELFL. The CDR3 DNA is TGTGCCAGCAGTTCGGGACAGGGGAATACCGGGGAGCTGTTTTTG.

This clonotype was detected many times. The rearrangement uses TRBV28 and TRBJ1-2; D uncertain. This CDR3 region has 12 residues. From germline, CDR1 is MDHEN and CDR2 SYDVKM. V lost 5 bases and J lost 5, with 9 bases in between. The CDR3 coding sequence is TGTGCCAGCAGTACCCACGGATATGGCTACACCTTC. This encodes CASSTHGYGYTF.

The table lists this clonotype with many counts. The V and J genes are TRBV28 and TRBJ1-1; 10 bases match TRBD1. Germline V gives CDR1 MDHEN, CDR2 SYDVKM. The CDR3 loop spans 13 amino acids. Losses at the gene ends were 8 bases for V and 6 bases for J; bases not matched to a gene: 6. CDR3: CASLTGGIAEAFF. DNA for the CDR3: TGTGCCAGCCTGACAGGGGGCATCGCTGAAGCTTTCTTT.

The sample holds many counts of this clonotype. This chain uses TRBV20-1 with TRBJ2-5; TRBD1 aligns across 9 bases. CDR1 and CDR2 from the germline V gene are DFQATT and SNEGSKA (reference sequence). The V and J ends lost 6 bases and 3 bases, in that order; junction bases with no gene match: 8. The CDR3 covers 14 residues. This chain's CDR3 is CSATGTGHEETQYF. In nucleotides, the CDR3 is TGCAGTGCAACCGGGACAGGGCACGAAGAGACCCAGTACTTC.

This clonotype was counted at least ten times. The CDR3 nucleotides read TGCAGCGTTGAAGGAGGGGGCAACACTGAAGCTTTCTTT. Amino acid sequence: CSVEGGGNTEAFF. The chain links TRBV29-1 to TRBJ1-1; 7 bases are shared with TRBD1. There are 13 residues in the CDR3. Germline V gene lookup returns CDR1 SQVTM and CDR2 ANQGSEA. Trimming at V came to 1 base and at J to 2 bases, leaving 1 base not matched to a gene.

This clonotype was detected many times. The rearrangement uses TRBV19 and TRBJ2-7; D is unclear. V was clipped by 5 bases and J by 3 bases, with 11 bases between them. The germline gives CDR1 LNHDA, CDR2 SQIVND (reference sequence). The CDR3 runs to 13 residues. CDR3 sequence reads: CASSQSTLYEQYF. DNA for the CDR3: TGTGCCAGTAGTCAATCGACACTCTACGAGCAGTACTTC.

This clonotype has ten or more counts. The chain has TRBV29-1 and TRBJ2-7, with D possibly matching TRBD2 (7 bases). The V end was cut by 4 bases, the J end by 3 bases, with 10 bases between. The CDR3 spans 12 residues. Germline loops: CDR1 SQVTM, CDR2 ANQGSEA. The CDR3 DNA sequence: TGCAGCGTTGGAAGGGGGGGCTACGAGCAGTACTTC. Translated, it gives CSVGRGGYEQYF.

At least ten counts were recorded for this clonotype. V usage is TRBV20-1 and J usage is TRBJ2-7, with TRBD2 matching 11 bases. V lost 7 bases to trimming and J lost 1 base; unmatched junction nucleotides: 3. CDR3 length equals 13 residues. Germline V lookup: CDR1 DFQATT, CDR2 SNEGSKA (reference sequence). The CDR3 DNA is TGCAGTGTCACTAGCGGGAGTTCCTACGAGCAGTACTTC. Translation: CSVTSGSSYEQYF.

This clonotype was observed many times. The chain recombines TRBV6-1 with TRBJ2-7; D ambiguous. The ends were cut back, 2 bases at V and 7 bases at J, with 9 bases in the middle. Germline CDR1 MNHNS, CDR2 SASEGT. The CDR3 contains 12 residues. The CDR3 DNA follows: TGTGCCAGCAGTGAAACTCCAGTGGAGCAGTACTTC. Protein: CASSETPVEQYF.

This clonotype came up many times. The chain has TRBV12-3 or TRBV12-4 and TRBJ1-5, with D perhaps matching TRBD1 (6 bases). Trimming pared 3 bases from V and 4 bases from J, leaving 10 bases between. The CDR3 is 14 residues long. CDR3 loop: CASSFRQGNQPQHF. The CDR3 nucleotides read TGTGCCAGCAGTTTTCGGCAGGGGAATCAGCCCCAGCATTTT.

This clonotype appeared many times. The chain is built from TRBV2 and TRBJ1-2, with no clear D. CDR1 is SNHLY and CDR2 is FYNNEI in the germline V gene. V lost 6 bases, J lost 4 bases, and 21 bases lay in between. The CDR3 consists of 16 residues. CDR3 nucleotide sequence: TGTGCCAGCAGCCCAGATTTCGTGGAGGATTTCTATGGCTACACCTTC. It encodes CASSPDFVEDFYGYTF.

This clonotype was picked up many times. This chain connects TRBV6-2 or TRBV6-3 to TRBJ1-3; D uncertain. CDR3 length: 15 amino acids. Deletions cut 6 bases from V and 0 bases from J, with 12 bases between. The germline V gene encodes CDR1 MNHEY and CDR2 SVGEGT. This CDR3 reads CASSNGRTSGNTIYF. In DNA, the CDR3 is TGTGCCAGCAGCAACGGGCGGACCTCTGGAAACACCATATATTTT.

This clonotype has a count of ten or more. The chain is built from TRBV12-3 or TRBV12-4 and TRBJ2-5; tentatively, D is TRBD2 (6 bases). The CDR3 extends over 14 amino acids. V was pared by 7 bases and J by 6 bases, with 18 bases between. The CDR3 DNA reads TGTGCCAGCACCGGGGGAGGAGGCGGAAAGACCCAGTACTTC. Translated: CASTGGGGGKTQYF.

This chain joins TRBV6-1 and TRBJ2-6; D call uncertain. The CDR3 contains 16 residues. CDR1 and CDR2 (germline): MNHNS, SASEGT. V was cut by 2 bases and J by 0 bases, with 8 bases left in between. As DNA, the CDR3 is TGTGCCAGCAGTGAAATGATAAGCTCTGGGGCCAACGTCCTGACTTTC. Amino acids: CASSEMISSGANVLTF.

This clonotype came up many times. V usage is TRBV4-1 and J usage is TRBJ1-1, with D maybe TRBD1 (5 bases). Germline CDR1 is MGHRA and CDR2 is YSYEKL. This CDR3 region has 13 residues. Trimming removed 0 bases at V and 9 bases at J, with 11 bases between. Here the CDR3 reads CASSQDRDVQAFF. The CDR3 region has the DNA TGCGCCAGCAGCCAAGACAGGGATGTTCAAGCTTTCTTT.

This clonotype was seen ten or more times. The chain recombines TRBV2 with TRBJ1-2; maybe TRBD1 (5 bases). The CDR3 runs 14 residues. Trimming removed 7 bases at V and 6 bases at J, with 18 bases between. CDR1 and CDR2 from the germline V gene are SNHLY and FYNNEI. The CDR3 DNA follows: TGTGCCAGCAAATGGGGCGGGCCAGTAGATGGCTACACCTTC. Translating gives CASKWGGPVDGYTF.